This T cell receptor beta chain was found in a study of beta chain features in type 1 diabetes. One heparinised blood draw, averaging around 0.12 L, came from each donor. Expressed TCRB transcripts were sequenced, since all the RNA that had been isolated was reverse transcribed. Measured with immunoSEQ multiplex PCR; TCRdb has only the in-frame clones, and not every one. The sample carries some 300,000 clones, around 7.8% recorded once. Sequences were obtained from central memory CD4+ T cells from blood. This TCR was sampled from a woman aged 18-35 years in good health.

The CDR3, as DNA: TGCGCCAGCAGCCAAGATCCGGGAAAAGACCTAGGCTACACCTTC. Translated, it gives CASSQDPGKDLGYTF. V usage is TRBV4-3 and J usage is TRBJ1-2; no definite D call. Germline lookup yields CDR1 LGHNA and CDR2 YSLEER. The CDR3 covers 15 residues. With 0 bases removed from V and 8 bases from J, the gap between germline ends came to 16 bases.